This T cell receptor (beta chain) was captured by sequencing in a study of T-cell reconstitution after alpha-beta-depleted transplantation in children. Unique molecular identifiers were incorporated when the TCRbeta library was constructed. TCRdb re-derived calls from the PCR reads in MiXCR, one entry per CDR3 protein. Here the sample spans hundreds of thousands of distinct CDR3 sequences, 20% to 30% being singletons. V lost 0 bases and J lost 12; bases outside the gene matches: 1. CDR3 length: 12 amino acids. Germline CDR1 reads SGHDN; CDR2 reads FVKESK. Regarding this clonotype: The antigen remains unidentified.

Study-wide points: When one year had passed after transplant, most T-cell counts and diversity came from newly produced T cells. Surviving thymic progenitors and recipient T cells were the source of high TCRbeta diversity at day 60 in some patients. There were reportedly several hundred expanded graft clones from which alpha-beta T cells came about two months after transplant.

This TCR was sampled from a female patient between 2 and 15 years old who had a stem cell transplant for congenital amegakaryocytic thrombocytopenia, so the T cells may come from the graft donor. This sample comprised PBMCs, mostly from graft donor cells, obtained 360 days after TCRalphabeta/CD19-depleted stem cell transplant. The chain links TRBV14 to TRBJ2-1, with 8 positions matching TRBD2. CDR3 sequence (DNA): TGTGCCAGCAGCCAAGAGAGCGGGAGGCAGTTCTTC. It specifies CASSQESGRQFF. Looking up the rest from reference TRBV14 and TRBJ2-1 gives the full variable domain: EAGVTQFPSHSVIEKGQTVTLRCDPISGHDNLYWYRRVMGKEIKFLLHFVKESKQDESGMPNNRFLAERTGGTYSTLKVQPAELEDSGVYFCASSQESGRQFFGPGTRLTVL.